This T cell receptor beta chain was recovered during a study of T cells in women clearing cervical HPV infection. Across the study: Controls' single incident HPV16 infection cleared within 12 months without precancer. Case blood was drawn when the lesion was first found; control blood after infection became undetectable. General study findings and limits: TRBV6-7 abundance was lower in cases than controls (around 0.1% versus 0.15%). CIN3+ cases had significantly higher TCR repertoire richness than controls, but evenness did not differ.

V lost 1 base and J lost 4, with 11 bases in between. Germline CDR1 SEHNR, CDR2 FQNEAQ (reference sequence). This CDR3 is 15 amino acids long. Remarks on this clone: Antigen specificity is unknown. The read ends 3 residues before the CDR3 terminus; that terminus is restored from the germline J gene.

The protocol was immunoSEQ multiplex PCR, while the TCRdb copy is restricted to in-frame clones and leaves out a portion. The repertoire table contains roughly 42,000 clones. Sequenced material: blood buffy coat. This receptor was obtained from a woman aged 18 to 75 with a cervical HPV16 infection that either progressed to CIN3+ or cleared (not recorded which). V is TRBV7-9 and J is TRBJ1-5; D remains unclear. The CDR3 here is CASSLGAEPNQPQHF. CDR3 DNA (partial): TGTGCCAGCAGCTTAGGGGCAGAACCAAATCAGCCC.